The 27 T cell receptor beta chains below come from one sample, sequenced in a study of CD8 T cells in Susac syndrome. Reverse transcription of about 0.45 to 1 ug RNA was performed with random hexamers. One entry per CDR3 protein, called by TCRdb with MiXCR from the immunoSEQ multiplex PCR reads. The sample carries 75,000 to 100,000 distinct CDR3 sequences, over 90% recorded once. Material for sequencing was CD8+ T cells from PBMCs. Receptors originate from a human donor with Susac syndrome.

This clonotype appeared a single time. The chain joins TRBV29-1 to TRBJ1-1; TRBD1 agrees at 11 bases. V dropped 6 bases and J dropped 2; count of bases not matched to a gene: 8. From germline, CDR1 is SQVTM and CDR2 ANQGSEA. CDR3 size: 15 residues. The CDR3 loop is CSVEVDRGLNTEAFF. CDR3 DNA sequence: TGCAGCGTGGAGGTGGACAGGGGGCTTAACACTGAAGCTTTCTTT.

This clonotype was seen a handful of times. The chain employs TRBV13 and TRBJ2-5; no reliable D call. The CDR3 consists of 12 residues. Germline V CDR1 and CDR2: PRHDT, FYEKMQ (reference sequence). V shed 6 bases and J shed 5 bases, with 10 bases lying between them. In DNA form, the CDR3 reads TGTGCCAGCAGTCAAGACCGGGAGACCCAGTACTTC. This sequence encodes CASSQDRETQYF.

This CDR3 reads CASSPRDGNTEAFF. For the CDR3, the DNA is TGTGCCAGCAGCCCCCGGGACGGGAACACTGAAGCTTTCTTT. The gene calls are TRBV7-9 and TRBJ1-1; D is possibly TRBD1 (5 bases). Germline V gene lookup returns CDR1 SEHNR and CDR2 FQNEAQ (reference sequence). The V gene lost 5 bases and the J gene lost 1 base, with 11 bases spanning the gap. The CDR3 runs to 14 residues.

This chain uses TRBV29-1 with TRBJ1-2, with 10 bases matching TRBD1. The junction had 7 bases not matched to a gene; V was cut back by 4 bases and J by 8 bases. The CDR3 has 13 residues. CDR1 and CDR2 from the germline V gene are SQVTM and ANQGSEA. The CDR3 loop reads CSVVGQGKRGYTF. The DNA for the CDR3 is TGCAGCGTTGTGGGACAGGGGAAGCGGGGCTACACCTTC.

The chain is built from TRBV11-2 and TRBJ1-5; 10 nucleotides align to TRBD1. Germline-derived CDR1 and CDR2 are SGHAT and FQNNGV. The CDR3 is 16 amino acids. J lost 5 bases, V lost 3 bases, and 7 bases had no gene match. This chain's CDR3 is CASSLGLGTGDQPQHF. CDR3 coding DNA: TGTGCCAGCAGCTTGGGGCTGGGGACAGGGGATCAGCCCCAGCATTTT.

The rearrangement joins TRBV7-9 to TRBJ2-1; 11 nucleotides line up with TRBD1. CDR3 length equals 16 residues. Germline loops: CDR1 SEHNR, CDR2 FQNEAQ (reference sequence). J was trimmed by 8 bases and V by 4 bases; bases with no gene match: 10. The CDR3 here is CASSSQDRGRADEQFF. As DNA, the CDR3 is TGTGCCAGCAGCTCCCAGGACAGGGGGCGGGCGGATGAGCAGTTCTTC.

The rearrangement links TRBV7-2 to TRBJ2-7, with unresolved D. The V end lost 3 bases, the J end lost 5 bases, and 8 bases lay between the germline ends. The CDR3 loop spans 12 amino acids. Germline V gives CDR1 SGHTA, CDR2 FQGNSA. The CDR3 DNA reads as TGTGCCAGCAGCTTCTCAGGAAACGAGCAGTACTTC. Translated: CASSFSGNEQYF.

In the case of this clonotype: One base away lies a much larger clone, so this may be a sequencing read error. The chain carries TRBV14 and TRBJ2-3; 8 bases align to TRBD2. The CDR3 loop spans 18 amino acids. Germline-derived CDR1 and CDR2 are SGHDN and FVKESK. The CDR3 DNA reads TGTGCCAGCAGCCAAGAGAGTTCGGCGGGACTAGTCGGGGATACGCCGTATTTT. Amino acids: CASSQESSAGLVGDTPYF.

The CDR3 protein is CSARRLNTEAFF. CDR3 coding DNA: TGCAGTGCTAGACGGCTGAACACTGAAGCTTTCTTT. The rearrangement uses TRBV20-1 and TRBJ1-1; D remains unclear. The germline CDR1 and CDR2 sequences are DFQATT and SNEGSKA (reference sequence). This CDR3 comprises 12 residues. The V end was cut by 2 bases, the J end by 0 bases, with 4 bases between.

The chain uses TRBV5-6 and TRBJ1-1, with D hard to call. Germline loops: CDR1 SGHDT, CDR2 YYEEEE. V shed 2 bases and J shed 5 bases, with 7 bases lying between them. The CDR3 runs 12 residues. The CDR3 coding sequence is TGTGCCAGCAGCTTCGGGATTACTGAAGCTTTCTTT. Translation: CASSFGITEAFF.

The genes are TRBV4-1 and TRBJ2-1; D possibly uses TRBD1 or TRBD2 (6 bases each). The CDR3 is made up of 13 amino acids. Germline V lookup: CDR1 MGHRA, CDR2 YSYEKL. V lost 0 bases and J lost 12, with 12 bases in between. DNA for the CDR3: TGCGCCAGCAGCCAAGATCCAGGAGGGGGGCAGTTCTTC. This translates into CASSQDPGGGQFF.

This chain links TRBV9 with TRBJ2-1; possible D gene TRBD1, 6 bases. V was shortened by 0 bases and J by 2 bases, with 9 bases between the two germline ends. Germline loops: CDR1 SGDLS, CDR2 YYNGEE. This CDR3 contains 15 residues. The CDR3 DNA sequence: TGTGCCAGCAGCGTAGCCGGGACACCCTACAATGAGCAGTTCTTC. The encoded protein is CASSVAGTPYNEQFF.

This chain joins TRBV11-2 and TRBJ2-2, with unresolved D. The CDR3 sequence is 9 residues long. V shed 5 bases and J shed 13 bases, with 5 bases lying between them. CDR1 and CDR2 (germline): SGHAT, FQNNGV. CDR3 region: CASSPPLFF. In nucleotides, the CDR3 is TGTGCCAGCAGCCCCCCGCTGTTTTTT.

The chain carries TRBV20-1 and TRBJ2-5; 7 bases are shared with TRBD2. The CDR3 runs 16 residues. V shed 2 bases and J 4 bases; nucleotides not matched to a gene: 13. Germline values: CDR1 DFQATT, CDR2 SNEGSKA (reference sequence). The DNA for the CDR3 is TGCAGTGCTAGACTGGGGGAGGGCGGTTTTGGAGAGACCCAGTACTTC. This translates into CSARLGEGGFGETQYF.

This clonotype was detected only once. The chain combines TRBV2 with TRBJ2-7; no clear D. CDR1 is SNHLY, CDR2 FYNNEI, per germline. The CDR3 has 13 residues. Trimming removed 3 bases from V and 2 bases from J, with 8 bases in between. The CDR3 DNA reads TGTGCCAGCAGTGATCTGGGAACCTACGAGCAGTACTTC. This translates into CASSDLGTYEQYF.

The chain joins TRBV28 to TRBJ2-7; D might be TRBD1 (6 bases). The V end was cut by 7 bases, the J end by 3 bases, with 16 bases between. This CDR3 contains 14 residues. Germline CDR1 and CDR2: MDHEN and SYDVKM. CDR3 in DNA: TGTGCCAGCACCACGGACAGATTATTCTACGAGCAGTACTTC. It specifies CASTTDRLFYEQYF.

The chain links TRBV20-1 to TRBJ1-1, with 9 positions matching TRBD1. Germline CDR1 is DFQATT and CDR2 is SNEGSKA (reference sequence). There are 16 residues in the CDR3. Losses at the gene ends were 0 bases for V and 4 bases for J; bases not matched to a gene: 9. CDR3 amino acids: CSARDRDRVLSTEAFF. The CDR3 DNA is TGCAGTGCTAGAGACCGGGACAGGGTGTTAAGCACTGAAGCTTTCTTT.

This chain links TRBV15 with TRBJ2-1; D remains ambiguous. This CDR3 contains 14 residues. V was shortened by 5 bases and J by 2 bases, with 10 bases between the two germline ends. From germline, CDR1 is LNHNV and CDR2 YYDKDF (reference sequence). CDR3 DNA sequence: TGTGCCACCAGCGGCAAGCGCGCCTACAATGAGCAGTTCTTC. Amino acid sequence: CATSGKRAYNEQFF.

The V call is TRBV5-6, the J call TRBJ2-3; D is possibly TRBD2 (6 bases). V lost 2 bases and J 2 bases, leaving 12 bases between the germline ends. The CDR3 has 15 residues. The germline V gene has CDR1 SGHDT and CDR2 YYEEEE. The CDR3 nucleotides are TGTGCCAGCAGCTTCGGGGGAAAATACACAGATACGCAGTATTTT. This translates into CASSFGGKYTDTQYF.

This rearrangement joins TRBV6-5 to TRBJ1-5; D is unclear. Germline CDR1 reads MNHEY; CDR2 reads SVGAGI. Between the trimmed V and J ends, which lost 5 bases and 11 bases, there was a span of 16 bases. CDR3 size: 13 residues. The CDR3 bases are TGTGCCAGCAGTCCCGGGTCCGTTTTGGCCCAGCATTTT. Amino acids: CASSPGSVLAQHF.

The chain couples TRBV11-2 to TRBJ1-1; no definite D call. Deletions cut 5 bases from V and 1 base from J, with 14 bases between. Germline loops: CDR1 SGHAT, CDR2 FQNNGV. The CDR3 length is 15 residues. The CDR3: CASSLSSEGNTEAFF. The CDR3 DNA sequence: TGTGCCAGCAGCCTTTCCAGCGAGGGGAACACTGAAGCTTTCTTT.

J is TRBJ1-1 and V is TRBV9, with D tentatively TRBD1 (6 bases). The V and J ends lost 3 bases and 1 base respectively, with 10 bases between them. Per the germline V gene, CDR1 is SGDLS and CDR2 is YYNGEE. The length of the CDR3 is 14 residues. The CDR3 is CASSDPTGNTEAFF. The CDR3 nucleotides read TGTGCCAGCAGCGACCCGACAGGGAACACTGAAGCTTTCTTT.

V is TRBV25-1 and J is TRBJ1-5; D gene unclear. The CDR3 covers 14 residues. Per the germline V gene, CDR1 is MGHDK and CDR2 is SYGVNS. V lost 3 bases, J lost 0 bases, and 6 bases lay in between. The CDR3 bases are TGTGCCAGCAGTGATCGCGGTAGCAATCAGCCCCAGCATTTT. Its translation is CASSDRGSNQPQHF.

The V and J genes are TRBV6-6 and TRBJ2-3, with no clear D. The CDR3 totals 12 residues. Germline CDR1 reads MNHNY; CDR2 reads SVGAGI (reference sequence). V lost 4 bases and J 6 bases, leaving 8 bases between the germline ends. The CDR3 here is CASSSRGDTQYF. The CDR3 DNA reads TGTGCCAGCAGTTCGCGTGGGGATACGCAGTATTTT.

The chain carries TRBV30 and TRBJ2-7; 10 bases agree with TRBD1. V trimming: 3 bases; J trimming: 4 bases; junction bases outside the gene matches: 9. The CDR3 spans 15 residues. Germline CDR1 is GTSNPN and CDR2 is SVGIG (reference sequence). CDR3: CAWRGAGQGIYEQYF. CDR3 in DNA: TGTGCCTGGAGGGGGGCGGGACAGGGGATTTACGAGCAGTACTTC. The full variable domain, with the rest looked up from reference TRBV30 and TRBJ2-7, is SQTIHQWPATLVQPVGSPLSLECTVEGTSNPNLYWYRQAAGRGLQLLFYSVGIGQISSEVPQNLSASRPQDRQFILSSKKLLLSDSGFYLCAWRGAGQGIYEQYFGPGTRLTVT.

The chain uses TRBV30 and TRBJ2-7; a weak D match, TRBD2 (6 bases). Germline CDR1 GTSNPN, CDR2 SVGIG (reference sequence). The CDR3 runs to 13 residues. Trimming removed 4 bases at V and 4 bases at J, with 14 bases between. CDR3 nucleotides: TGTGCCTGGAAGCTACCCGGGGGATACGAGCAGTACTTC. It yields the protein CAWKLPGGYEQYF.

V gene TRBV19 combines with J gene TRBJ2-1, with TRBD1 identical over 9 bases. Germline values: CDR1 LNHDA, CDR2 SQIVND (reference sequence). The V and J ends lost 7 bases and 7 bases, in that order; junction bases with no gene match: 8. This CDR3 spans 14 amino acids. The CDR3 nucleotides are TGTGCCAGTACCTGGGACAGGGTTTCGAATGAGCAGTTCTTC. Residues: CASTWDRVSNEQFF. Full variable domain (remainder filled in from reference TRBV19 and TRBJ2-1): DGGITQSPKYLFRKEGQNVTLSCEQNLNHDAMYWYRQDPGQGLRLIYYSQIVNDFQKGDIAEGYSVSREKKESFPLTVTSAQKNPTAFYLCASTWDRVSNEQFFGPGTRLTVL.